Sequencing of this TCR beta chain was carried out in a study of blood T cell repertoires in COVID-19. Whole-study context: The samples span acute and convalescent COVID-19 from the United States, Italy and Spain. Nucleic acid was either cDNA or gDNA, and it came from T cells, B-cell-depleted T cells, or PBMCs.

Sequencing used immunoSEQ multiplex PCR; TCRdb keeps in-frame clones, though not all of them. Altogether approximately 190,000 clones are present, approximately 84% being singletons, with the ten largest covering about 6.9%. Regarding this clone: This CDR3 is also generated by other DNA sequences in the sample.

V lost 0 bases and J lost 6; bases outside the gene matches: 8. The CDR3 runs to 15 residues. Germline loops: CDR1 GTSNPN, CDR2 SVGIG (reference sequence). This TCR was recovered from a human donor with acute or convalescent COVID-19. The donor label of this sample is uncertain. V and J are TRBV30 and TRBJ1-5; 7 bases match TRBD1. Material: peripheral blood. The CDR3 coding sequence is TGTGCCTGGAGTGTAGGGGGCCAAACCCCTCAGCCCCAGCATTTT. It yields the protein CAWSVGGQTPQPQHF.